This TCR beta chain was profiled in a study of early T cells in non-severe SARS-CoV-2 infection. Study-level background: Sequencing of bulk RNA from unsorted whole blood was done, without chain pairing. Overall study findings and caveats: VDJdb matching skewed toward anti-spike CD8 responses, missing private and CD4 specificities.

Attached unique molecular identifiers marked individual cDNA molecules. In TCRdb, the 5' RACE reads were re-called with MiXCR into one record per CDR3 protein. The sample holds some 98,000 distinct CDR3 sequences; approximately 10% are singletons and the top ten take roughly 4.9%. With regard to this clonotype: Its antigen is undetermined.

The sample consisted of whole blood. The sequence was collected from an adult who was a healthcare worker with PCR-confirmed SARS-CoV-2 infection or an uninfected control (not recorded which).

CDR3 nucleotides: TGTGCCAGCAGCACAGGGGGCTACGGAAACACCATATATTTT. It is translated as CASSTGGYGNTIYF. The V and J genes are TRBV7-9 and TRBJ1-3, with 9 bases identical to TRBD1. The ends lost 5 bases at V and 4 bases at J; junction bases unmatched: 3. Per germline, CDR1 SEHNR and CDR2 FQNEAQ (reference sequence). The CDR3 runs 14 residues.